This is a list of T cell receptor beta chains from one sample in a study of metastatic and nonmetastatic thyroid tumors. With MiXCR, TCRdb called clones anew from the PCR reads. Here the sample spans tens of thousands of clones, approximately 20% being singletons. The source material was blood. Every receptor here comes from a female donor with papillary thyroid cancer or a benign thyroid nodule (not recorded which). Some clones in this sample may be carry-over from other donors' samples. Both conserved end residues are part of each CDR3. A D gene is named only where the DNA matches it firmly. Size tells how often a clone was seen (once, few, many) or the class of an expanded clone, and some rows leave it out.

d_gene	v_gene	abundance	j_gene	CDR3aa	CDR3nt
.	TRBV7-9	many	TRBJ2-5	CASRPIVSQETQYF	TGTGCCAGCAGACCAATCGTCTCTCAAGAGACCCAGTACTTC
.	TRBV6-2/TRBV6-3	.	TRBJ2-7	CASRAGFPHVVYEQYF	TGTGCCAGCCGGGCGGGGTTCCCCCACGTTGTCTACGAGCAGTACTTC
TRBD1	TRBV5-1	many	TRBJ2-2	CASSLGDRSNTGELFF	TGCGCCAGCAGCTTGGGGGACAGGTCGAACACCGGGGAGCTGTTTTTT
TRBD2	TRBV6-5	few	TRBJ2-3	CASEGLAGEGATDTRYF	TGTGCCAGTGAGGGACTAGCGGGAGAAGGTGCCACAGATACGCGGTATTTT
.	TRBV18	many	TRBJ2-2	CASSPGSTGELFF	TGTGCCAGCTCCCCCGGTAGCACCGGGGAGCTGTTTTTT
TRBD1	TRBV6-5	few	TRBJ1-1	CASSWTGAKDFF	TGTGCCAGCAGTTGGACAGGGGCAAAAGATTTCTTT
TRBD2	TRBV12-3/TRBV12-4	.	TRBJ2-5	CASSPGLASETQYF	TGTGCCAGCAGTCCCGGACTAGCGTCAGAGACCCAGTACTTC
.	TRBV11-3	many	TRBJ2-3	CASSPDLDTQYF	TGTGCCAGCAGCCCCGATTTGGATACGCAGTATTTT
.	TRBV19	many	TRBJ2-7	CASSISVTSSYEQYF	TGTGCCAGTAGTATAAGTGTTACCAGCTCCTACGAGCAGTACTTC
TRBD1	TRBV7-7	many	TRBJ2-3	CASTPGGDSDTQYF	TGTGCTAGCACCCCAGGGGGAGACAGTGATACGCAGTATTTT
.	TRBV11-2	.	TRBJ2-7	CASRRYGRSRAYEQYF	TGTGCCAGCAGAAGATATGGGCGATCGAGGGCCTACGAGCAGTACTTC
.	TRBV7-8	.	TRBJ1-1	CASGLVVDTEAFF	TGTGCCAGCGGCTTAGTAGTGGACACTGAAGCTTTCTTT
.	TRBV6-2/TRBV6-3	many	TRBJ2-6	CASSPVGSGANVLTF	TGTGCCAGCAGTCCCGTGGGATCTGGGGCCAACGTCCTGACTTTC
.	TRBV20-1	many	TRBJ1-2	CSASGAINYGYTF	TGCAGTGCTTCAGGGGCCATTAACTATGGCTACACCTTC
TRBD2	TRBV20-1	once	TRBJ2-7	CSARDRTSGSLPSYEQYF	TGCAGTGCTAGAGATAGGACTAGCGGGAGTTTACCTTCCTACGAGCAGTACTTC
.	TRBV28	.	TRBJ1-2	CASTDSYYGHTF	TGTGCCAGCACTGACAGCTACTATGGCCACACCTTC
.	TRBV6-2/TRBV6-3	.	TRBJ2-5	CASSYVGHGRAETQYF	TGTGCCAGCAGTTACGTGGGACATGGGAGAGCGGAGACCCAGTACTTC
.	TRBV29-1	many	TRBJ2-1	CSVSLYLHEQFF	TGCAGCGTTTCCCTATATCTCCATGAGCAGTTCTTC
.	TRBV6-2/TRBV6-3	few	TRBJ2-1	CASSSGQPSNNEQFF	TGTGCCAGCAGTTCCGGACAGCCGTCCAACAATGAGCAGTTCTTC
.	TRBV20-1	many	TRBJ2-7	CSGGGLDGGNSYEQYF	TGCAGTGGTGGTGGTCTGGATGGCGGGAACTCCTACGAGCAGTACTTC
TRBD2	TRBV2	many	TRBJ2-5	CASSEYTGGETQYF	TGTGCCAGCAGTGAATATACGGGGGGAGAGACCCAGTACTTC
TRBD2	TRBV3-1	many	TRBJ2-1	CASSQDWASGLNEQFF	TGTGCCAGCAGCCAAGACTGGGCTAGCGGACTGAATGAGCAGTTCTTC
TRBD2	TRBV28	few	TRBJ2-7	CASSCTSANYEQCF	TGTGCCAGCAGTTGTACTAGCGCGAACTACGAGCAGTGCTTC
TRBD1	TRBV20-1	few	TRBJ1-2	CSAMGQLMGNYGYTF	TGCAGTGCCATGGGACAGTTAATGGGAAACTATGGCTACACCTTC
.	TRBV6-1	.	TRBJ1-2	CASRKSAGYTF	TGTGCCAGCAGGAAGTCGGCAGGCTACACCTTC
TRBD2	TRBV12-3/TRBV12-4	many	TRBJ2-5	CASSPSGEPETQYF	TGTGCCAGCAGCCCTAGCGGGGAGCCAGAGACCCAGTACTTC
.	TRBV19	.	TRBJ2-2	CASSIASNTGELFF	TGTGCCAGTAGTATTGCTAGCAACACCGGGGAGCTGTTTTTT
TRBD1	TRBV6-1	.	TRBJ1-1	CASSVQGDTEAFF	TGTGCCAGCAGTGTTCAGGGGGACACTGAAGCTTTCTTT
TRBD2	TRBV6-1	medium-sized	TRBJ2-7	CASSHTSDHYEQYF	TGTGCCAGCAGCCATACTAGCGACCACTACGAGCAGTACTTC
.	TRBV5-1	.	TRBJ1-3	CASSLDAPGNTIYF	TGCGCCAGCAGCTTGGATGCCCCCGGAAACACCATATATTTT
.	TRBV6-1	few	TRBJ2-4	CASRGGFDDIQYF	TGTGCCAGCAGAGGAGGGTTTGATGACATTCAGTACTTC
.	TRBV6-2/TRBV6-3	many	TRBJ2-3	CASSYAPGGLGAGYTDTQYF	TGTGCCAGCAGTTACGCCCCAGGGGGCCTCGGAGCGGGGTACACAGATACGCAGTATTTT
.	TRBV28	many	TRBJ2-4	CASSYSGINIQYF	TGTGCCAGCAGTTACTCCGGGATAAACATTCAGTACTTC
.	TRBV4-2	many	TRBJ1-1	CASTQIGGKNTEAFF	TGTGCCAGCACCCAAATTGGGGGGAAAAACACTGAAGCTTTCTTT
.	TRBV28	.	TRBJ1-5	CASAIHQPQHF	TGTGCCAGCGCTATACATCAGCCCCAGCATTTT
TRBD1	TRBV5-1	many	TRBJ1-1	CASSLYPTGFNEAFF	TGCGCCAGCAGCTTGTACCCGACAGGGTTTAATGAAGCTTTCTTT
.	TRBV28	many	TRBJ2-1	CASSLRASSYNEQFF	TGTGCCAGCAGTTTGCGGGCCAGCTCCTACAATGAGCAGTTCTTC
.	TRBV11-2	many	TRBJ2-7	CASSLGGRNEQYF	TGTGCCAGCAGCCTCGGGGGGCGAAACGAGCAGTACTTC
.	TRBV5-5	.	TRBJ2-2	CASSLALVGSGELFF	TGTGCCAGCAGCTTGGCCTTGGTGGGGTCCGGGGAGCTGTTTTTT
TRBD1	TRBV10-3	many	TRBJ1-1	CAISDNSGTGRSEAFF	TGTGCCATCAGTGATAACTCCGGGACAGGGAGGTCTGAAGCTTTCTTT
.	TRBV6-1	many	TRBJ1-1	CASSPRTGYTEAFF	TGTGCCAGCAGCCCTAGGACGGGCTACACTGAAGCTTTCTTT
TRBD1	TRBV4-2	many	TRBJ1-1	CASSRFSTGDTEAFF	TGTGCCAGCAGCCGCTTCTCGACAGGGGACACTGAAGCTTTCTTT